This TCR beta chain was captured by sequencing in a study of response to subunit inactivated influenza vaccine. TCRdb redid the calling of the RT-PCR reads with MiXCR, one entry per CDR3 protein. Found here are 530,000 or so distinct CDR3 sequences, about 11% of them singletons; the top ten hold roughly 10%. General study findings and limits: Authors suggested that a seasonal influenza vaccination recruits few new T cells each time.

This clonotype was detected many times. The antigen remains unidentified. The CDR3 is 16 amino acids. V was cut by 0 bases and J by 5 bases, with 16 bases left in between. Germline V lookup: CDR1 MGHRA, CDR2 YSYEKL. The material was PBMCs from blood, obtained on the day of vaccination. The sequence came from a man aged 50-60 years who received an inactivated influenza vaccine. This chain joins TRBV4-1 and TRBJ1-2, with D tentatively TRBD1 (5 bases). The CDR3 nucleotides read TGCGCCAGCAGCCAAGATAACTCGGGGGTTCGGTATGGCTACACCTTC. Amino acid sequence: CASSQDNSGVRYGYTF.